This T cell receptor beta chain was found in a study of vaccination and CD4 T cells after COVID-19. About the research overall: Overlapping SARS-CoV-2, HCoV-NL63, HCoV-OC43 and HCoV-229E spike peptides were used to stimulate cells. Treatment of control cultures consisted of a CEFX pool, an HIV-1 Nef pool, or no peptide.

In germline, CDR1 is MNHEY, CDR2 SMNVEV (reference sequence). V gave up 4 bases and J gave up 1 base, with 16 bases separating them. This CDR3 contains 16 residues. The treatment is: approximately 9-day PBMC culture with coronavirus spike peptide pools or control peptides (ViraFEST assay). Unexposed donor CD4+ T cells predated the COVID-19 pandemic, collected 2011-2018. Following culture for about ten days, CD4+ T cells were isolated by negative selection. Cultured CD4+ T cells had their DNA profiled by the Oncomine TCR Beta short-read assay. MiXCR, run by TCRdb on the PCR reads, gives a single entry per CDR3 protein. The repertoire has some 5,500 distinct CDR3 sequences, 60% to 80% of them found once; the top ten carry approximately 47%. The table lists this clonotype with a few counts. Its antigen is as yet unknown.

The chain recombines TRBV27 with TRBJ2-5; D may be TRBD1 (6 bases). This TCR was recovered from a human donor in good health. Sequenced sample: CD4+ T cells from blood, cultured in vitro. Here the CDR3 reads CASSSRSRGGQETQYF. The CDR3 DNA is TGTGCCAGCAGTTCCCGATCCAGAGGGGGCCAAGAGACCCAGTACTTC.